One and the same sample provided the 20 T cell receptor beta chains below, sequenced in a study of shared clonotypes between healthy human individuals. TCRdb's copy holds only in-frame clones and misses some; the assay was immunoSEQ multiplex PCR. This table has about 2.3 million clones, approximately 95% appearing once. Sequencing was performed on naive CD4+ T cells from PBMCs. Sample subset: CD45RA+ positively selected. The receptors were gathered from a man aged 18 to 29 in good health. Some clones in this sample may be carry-over from other donors' samples.

The rearrangement uses TRBV5-1 and TRBJ1-4; no clear D. Germline CDR1 is SGHRS and CDR2 is YFSETQ. The CDR3 runs 14 residues. The V and J ends lost 0 bases and 7 bases respectively, with 10 bases between them. CDR3 sequence reads: CASSLGMDGEKLFF. CDR3 DNA: TGCGCCAGCAGCTTGGGTATGGATGGTGAAAAACTGTTTTTT. Based on the CDR3 plus reference TRBV5-1 and TRBJ1-4, the full variable domain is KAGVTQTPRYLIKTRGQQVTLSCSPISGHRSVSWYQQTPGQGLQFLFEYFSETQRNKGNFPGRFSGRQFSNSRSEMNVSTLELGDSALYLCASSLGMDGEKLFFGSGTQLSVL.

V and J are TRBV7-2 and TRBJ2-2, with 11 positions matching TRBD2. J gave up 6 bases and V 3 bases, and 6 bases lay outside the gene matches. From germline, CDR1 is SGHTA and CDR2 FQGNSA. The CDR3 covers 16 residues. The CDR3 coding sequence is TGTGCCAGCAGCTTTACTAGCGGGAGCCCCGCCGGGGAGCTGTTTTTT. This translates into CASSFTSGSPAGELFF.

A word on this clone: Other DNA sequences in the same sample also yield this CDR3. The V gene is TRBV7-2, the J gene TRBJ2-7, with 7 bases fitting TRBD2. CDR3 size: 15 residues. Germline V lookup: CDR1 SGHTA, CDR2 FQGNSA. J lost 3 bases, V lost 1 base, and 6 bases had no gene match. The CDR3 DNA reads as TGTGCCAGCAGCTTAGGCCCAGCGGGAAGCTACGAGCAGTACTTC. Translation gives CASSLGPAGSYEQYF.

The CDR3 here is CAISDGTFYEQYF. The CDR3 DNA sequence: TGTGCCATCAGTGACGGGACTTTCTACGAGCAGTACTTC. The rearrangement uses TRBV10-3 and TRBJ2-7; possible D gene TRBD2, 6 bases. This CDR3 region has 13 residues. V was cut by 3 bases and J by 3 bases, with 9 bases left in between. The germline CDR1 and CDR2 sequences are ENHRY and SYGVKD.

On this clone: The same CDR3 can be traced to other DNA sequences in this sample. The gene calls are TRBV28 and TRBJ2-7; D ambiguous. CDR1 and CDR2 (germline): MDHEN, SYDVKM. The CDR3 sequence is 12 residues long. V lost 3 bases, J lost 4 bases, and 7 bases lay in between. The CDR3 sequence is CASSLAEYEQYF. The CDR3 nucleotides are TGTGCCAGCAGTTTGGCAGAATACGAGCAGTACTTC.

The gene calls are TRBV10-3 and TRBJ2-3; 8 nucleotides line up with TRBD2. V lost 3 bases and J lost 4; bases outside the gene matches: 6. Germline CDR1 ENHRY, CDR2 SYGVKD. The CDR3 runs to 15 residues. DNA of the CDR3: TGTGCCATCAGTGACTCCCAGCGGGAGTCAGATACGCAGTATTTT. Translation: CAISDSQRESDTQYF.

In this sample, this clone turned up once. The chain carries TRBV7-3 and TRBJ2-7; D possibly matches TRBD1 or TRBD2 (5 bases each). From germline, CDR1 is SGHTA and CDR2 FQGTGA. Trimming shortened V by 0 bases and J by 7 bases, and 10 bases separated the two germline ends. The CDR3 runs 13 residues. CDR3 sequence: CASSLTRAGEQYF. In nucleotides, the CDR3 is TGTGCCAGCAGCTTAACGCGGGCAGGGGAGCAGTACTTC.

This clone was seen just once. V gene TRBV9 combines with J gene TRBJ2-3, with a weak D call TRBD2 (5 bases). Trimming took off 0 bases at V and 5 bases at J, with 10 bases between the two ends. Per germline, CDR1 SGDLS and CDR2 YYNGEE. The CDR3 spans 14 residues. The CDR3 protein is CASSVVIAGDTQYF. In DNA, the CDR3 is TGTGCCAGCAGCGTAGTCATCGCGGGAGATACGCAGTATTTT.

The rearrangement links TRBV2 to TRBJ2-7; TRBD2 matches 9 bases. Germline trimming cut 4 bases from V and 4 bases from J; bases unmatched to any gene: 5. Germline lookup yields CDR1 SNHLY and CDR2 FYNNEI. The CDR3 length is 14 residues. The CDR3 DNA reads as TGTGCCAGCAGTGGACTAGCGGTTTCTTACGAGCAGTACTTC. Its protein is CASSGLAVSYEQYF.

Turning to this clone: Given a much more abundant clone one base away, this may be a read error. The sample carries other DNA sequences with the same CDR3. This CDR3 is CASSLQETQYF. The DNA of the CDR3 is TGTGCCAGCAGTTTACAGGAGACCCAGTACTTC. The gene calls are TRBV27 and TRBJ2-5, with D uncertain. From germline, CDR1 is MNHEY and CDR2 SMNVEV (reference sequence). V was trimmed by 2 bases and J by 5 bases, leaving 3 bases between them. This CDR3 is 11 amino acids long.

The rearrangement joins TRBV28 to TRBJ2-5, with TRBD1 matching 7 bases. This CDR3 spans 15 amino acids. The junction had 7 bases not matched to a gene; V was cut back by 3 bases and J by 3 bases. Germline values: CDR1 MDHEN, CDR2 SYDVKM. The CDR3 here is CASSLGPQGEETQYF. Written as DNA, the CDR3 is TGTGCCAGCAGTTTGGGCCCTCAGGGGGAAGAGACCCAGTACTTC.

This clone was counted once. The sample carries other DNA sequences with the same CDR3. The chain combines TRBV30 with TRBJ1-5; D is unresolved. Germline V CDR1 and CDR2: GTSNPN, SVGIG (reference sequence). V lost 0 bases and J lost 2, with 11 bases in between. This CDR3 has 15 amino acids. The CDR3 spells CAWSVQLAGNQPQHF. The CDR3 DNA sequence: TGTGCCTGGAGTGTACAGCTTGCGGGCAATCAGCCCCAGCATTTT. The entire variable domain, with the rest obtained from reference TRBV30 and TRBJ1-5, is as follows: SQTIHQWPATLVQPVGSPLSLECTVEGTSNPNLYWYRQAAGRGLQLLFYSVGIGQISSEVPQNLSASRPQDRQFILSSKKLLLSDSGFYLCAWSVQLAGNQPQHFGDGTRLSIL.

This sequence joins TRBV5-1 and TRBJ2-1, with a possible D match to TRBD2 (7 bases). Germline V CDR1 and CDR2: SGHRS, YFSETQ. The CDR3 loop spans 13 amino acids. The V end was cut by 6 bases, the J end by 4 bases, with 11 bases between. For the CDR3, the DNA is TGCGCCAGCACCCGGGGGGCTTACAATGAGCAGTTCTTC. Its translation is CASTRGAYNEQFF.

V gene TRBV29-1 combines with J gene TRBJ2-3; a possible D gene is TRBD2 (5 bases). The CDR3 runs 11 residues. With 3 bases removed from V and 9 bases from J, the gap between germline ends came to 10 bases. Germline CDR1 SQVTM, CDR2 ANQGSEA. Here the CDR3 DNA reads TGCAGCGTTGAGCCCCCGGGGACGCAGTATTTT. It codes for CSVEPPGTQYF.

The V call is TRBV5-1, the J call TRBJ2-5, with 7 bases lining up with TRBD1. V lost 1 base and J lost 5; bases outside the gene matches: 5. CDR3 size: 14 residues. The germline gives CDR1 SGHRS, CDR2 YFSETQ. CDR3 region: CASSLRGGWETQYF. The CDR3 DNA reads as TGCGCCAGCAGCTTGAGAGGGGGCTGGGAGACCCAGTACTTC.

This chain links TRBV5-4 with TRBJ1-4; a possible D gene is TRBD1 (5 bases). V was shortened by 0 bases and J by 8 bases, with 14 bases between the two germline ends. CDR1 is SGHNT and CDR2 is YYREEE in the germline V gene (reference sequence). The CDR3 covers 15 residues. The CDR3 loop is CASSLAGAGKEKLFF. CDR3 DNA sequence: TGTGCCAGCAGCTTGGCCGGGGCAGGGAAGGAAAAACTGTTTTTT.

This chain links TRBV19 with TRBJ1-5; D is possibly TRBD1 (5 bases). Trimming pared 1 base from V and 5 bases from J, leaving 6 bases between. Germline CDR1 LNHDA, CDR2 SQIVND (reference sequence). This CDR3 is built from 13 residues. CDR3 in amino acids: CASSIARDQPQHF. CDR3 nucleotides: TGTGCCAGTAGTATAGCCAGGGATCAGCCCCAGCATTTT.

The gene calls are TRBV29-1 and TRBJ1-2; D call uncertain. V shed 4 bases and J shed 6 bases, with 18 bases lying between them. The CDR3 totals 14 residues. Germline values: CDR1 SQVTM, CDR2 ANQGSEA. CDR3 in DNA: TGCAGCGTTGCTCCTTTGGGTGGTGTAAATGGCTACACCTTC. Translating it yields CSVAPLGGVNGYTF. Looking up the rest from reference TRBV29-1 and TRBJ1-2 gives the full variable domain: SAVISQKPSRDICQRGTSLTIQCQVDSQVTMMFWYRQQPGQSLTLIATANQGSEATYESGFVIDKFPISRPNLTFSTLTVSNMSPEDSSIYLCSVAPLGGVNGYTFGSGTRLTVV.

This clone was seen just once. The chain employs TRBV5-4 and TRBJ2-7; 8 bases are a match to TRBD1. V shed 1 base, J shed 6 bases, and the junction held 9 bases outside the gene matches. The CDR3 contains 15 residues. CDR1 and CDR2 (germline): SGHNT, YYREEE (reference sequence). CDR3 DNA: TGTGCCAGCAGCTTGCCCCGGACAGGGATCCTCGAGCAGTACTTC. This encodes CASSLPRTGILEQYF. The full variable domain, its missing parts supplied by reference TRBV5-4 and TRBJ2-7, is ETGVTQSPTHLIKTRGQQVTLRCSSQSGHNTVSWYQQALGQGPQFIFQYYREEENGRGNFPPRFSGLQFPNYSSELNVNALELDDSALYLCASSLPRTGILEQYFGPGTRLTVT.

The chain links TRBV5-4 to TRBJ1-2, with a tentative D call TRBD1 (6 bases). Germline assignment: CDR1 SGHNT and CDR2 YYREEE (reference sequence). V dropped 4 bases and J dropped 7 bases, with 17 bases sitting between them. The CDR3 has 14 amino acids. CDR3 region: CASSVDRFGGGYTF. In DNA form, the CDR3 reads TGTGCCAGCAGCGTGGACAGATTCGGGGGTGGCTACACCTTC. The entire variable domain, with the rest obtained from reference TRBV5-4 and TRBJ1-2, is as follows: ETGVTQSPTHLIKTRGQQVTLRCSSQSGHNTVSWYQQALGQGPQFIFQYYREEENGRGNFPPRFSGLQFPNYSSELNVNALELDDSALYLCASSVDRFGGGYTFGSGTRLTVV.